This T cell receptor beta chain comes out of a study of shared clonotypes between healthy human individuals. General study results and limits: Relative to memory subsets, naive subsets generally showed larger estimated richness.

As concerns this clone: Its antigen is currently unknown.

Germline assignment: CDR1 MDHEN and CDR2 SYDVKM. CDR3 length: 13 amino acids. The J segment lost 5 bases and the V segment lost 10 bases, leaving 7 bases of the junction unmatched. When replicate PCRs were run on sorted subsets, they used roughly 0.2 ug DNA, approximately 27,000 T cell genomes. The table came from immunoSEQ multiplex PCR; TCRdb's copy has only in-frame clones and leaves some out. The table records approximately 500,000 clones, about 96% of them present only once. All donors were healthy HIV-negative adults lacking recent acute infections or vaccinations. CD4+ cell separation produced CD45RA+ naive and CD45RA-negative memory subsets.

The sequence was collected from a woman in her 30s in good health. The specimen was naive CD4+ T cells sorted from blood. The subset was: CD45RA+ positively selected. The V and J genes are TRBV28 and TRBJ2-1; 8 bases match TRBD2. The CDR3 sequence is CATETSVNNEQFF. CDR3 DNA: TGTGCCACCGAGACTAGCGTTAACAATGAGCAGTTCTTC.